This TCR beta chain appears in the sequencing data of a study of naive and memory T cell subsets. This clonotype showed up just a few times. Antigen: not known. The beta constant-region primer was an equimolar mix of two oligonucleotides covering TRBC1 and TRBC2. The ligated cDNA underwent four PCR rounds using SP2 and nested alpha and beta constant-region primers. One entry per CDR3 protein, called by TCRdb with MiXCR from the UMI-ligation and nested PCR reads. Found here are about 150,000 distinct CDR3 sequences, about 18% of them singletons; the top ten hold 0.14% to 0.15%. The study's findings and limits: Gini index rose across naive, CM, EM and EMRA in CD4 and CD8. Over 90% of naive TCR sequences appeared only once, unlike memory subsets.

Germline CDR1 reads LGHDT; CDR2 reads YNNKEL (reference sequence). The CDR3 is made up of 15 amino acids. Unmatched junction bases numbered 3, after V lost 1 base and J lost 3 bases. Specimen: naive CD4+ T cells from blood. The source is a human donor in good health. The chain has TRBV3-1 and TRBJ2-1; 7 bases agree with TRBD2. The CDR3 DNA reads as TGTGCCAGCAGCCAAGCCGGGACTAACTACAATGAGCAGTTCTTC. Protein sequence: CASSQAGTNYNEQFF.